These 25 T cell receptor beta chains came from one sample sequenced in a study of identical twins. TCRdb reprocessed the 5' RACE reads with MiXCR, giving one entry per CDR3 protein. The sample yields 350,000 to 400,000 distinct CDR3 sequences, 7% to 9.5% seen once. The specimen was naive T cells sorted from blood. All receptors come from a woman between 50 and 59 years old in good health.

This clonotype was seen a few times. The chain recombines TRBV29-1 with TRBJ2-3; D is undetermined. The V gene's germline CDR1 is SQVTM and CDR2 ANQGSEA. The CDR3 spans 11 residues. The V end was cut by 8 bases, the J end by 5 bases, with 11 bases between. The CDR3 loop is CSSITGDTQYF. The CDR3 nucleotides read TGCAGCTCAATAACCGGAGATACGCAGTATTTT.

This clonotype was found a few times. This chain links TRBV27 with TRBJ2-7; D is ambiguous. This CDR3 contains 14 residues. Germline V gene lookup returns CDR1 MNHEY and CDR2 SMNVEV (reference sequence). Trimming removed 2 bases at V and 6 bases at J, with 14 bases between. The CDR3 protein is CASSLNGSPLEQYF. For the CDR3, the DNA is TGTGCCAGCAGTTTAAATGGTTCGCCTCTCGAGCAGTACTTC.

This chain connects TRBV4-1 to TRBJ1-5; D might be TRBD1 (6 bases). The CDR3 is 15 amino acids. The germline V gene encodes CDR1 MGHRA and CDR2 YSYEKL. Trimming shortened V by 5 bases and J by 7 bases, and 18 bases separated the two germline ends. The chain's CDR3 is CASSEGVETGQPQHF. DNA for the CDR3: TGCGCCAGCAGCGAGGGGGTTGAGACGGGGCAGCCCCAGCATTTT.

This chain joins TRBV5-6 and TRBJ2-7; 8 nucleotides agree with TRBD1. The CDR3 extends over 15 amino acids. Germline assignment: CDR1 SGHDT and CDR2 YYEEEE. J was trimmed by 1 base and V by 0 bases; bases with no gene match: 3. As DNA, the CDR3 is TGTGCCAGCAGCTTGGGGACAGGGTGGTCCTACGAGCAGTACTTC. Translation gives CASSLGTGWSYEQYF.

The CDR3: CSARTLGLAGASGAQYF. CDR3 sequence (DNA): TGCAGTGCTAGAACACTGGGACTAGCGGGTGCCTCGGGTGCGCAGTATTTT. This chain connects TRBV20-1 to TRBJ2-3; 12 bases map to TRBD2. CDR3 length equals 17 residues. Germline values: CDR1 DFQATT, CDR2 SNEGSKA (reference sequence). V shed 2 bases and J 10 bases; nucleotides not matched to a gene: 16.

This clonotype was counted at least ten times. The J gene is TRBJ1-2, the V gene TRBV7-9; D unclear. The CDR3 loop spans 16 amino acids. The germline V and J ends were trimmed by 7 bases and 1 base, with 19 bases remaining between them. Germline CDR1 and CDR2: SEHNR and FQNEAQ (reference sequence). CDR3: CASTVTGVVDNYGYTF. The CDR3 coding sequence is TGTGCCAGCACCGTTACCGGAGTCGTAGATAACTATGGCTACACCTTC. The full variable domain, with the rest looked up from reference TRBV7-9 and TRBJ1-2, is DTGVSQNPRHKITKRGQNVTFRCDPISEHNRLYWYRQTLGQGPEFLTYFQNEAQLEKSRLLSDRFSAERPKGSFSTLEIQRTEQGDSAMYLCASTVTGVVDNYGYTFGSGTRLTVV.

This clonotype was counted a few times. The CDR3 region has the DNA TGTGCCAGCAGTTTAGAGGTCGGGACAGGGGATCAGCCCCAGCATTTT. It codes for CASSLEVGTGDQPQHF. The chain combines TRBV12-3 or TRBV12-4 with TRBJ1-5; 10 nucleotides agree with TRBD1. The V gene end was trimmed by 1 base and the J gene end by 5 bases; junction bases not matched to a gene: 5. The CDR3 spans 16 residues.

This clonotype was detected a few times. The chain employs TRBV15 and TRBJ1-1, with D possibly being TRBD1 (5 bases). Germline V CDR1 and CDR2: LNHNV, YYDKDF (reference sequence). The CDR3 spans 15 residues. V lost 4 bases and J 3 bases, leaving 15 bases between the germline ends. DNA for the CDR3: TGTGCCACCAGCACCCTGGGGGGGACGGACACTGAAGCTTTCTTT. Encoded protein: CATSTLGGTDTEAFF.

This clonotype was recorded at least ten times. The V and J genes are TRBV12-3 or TRBV12-4 and TRBJ2-1, with TRBD2 matching over 9 bases. The CDR3 extends over 18 amino acids. V shed 10 bases and J 3 bases; nucleotides not matched to a gene: 19. The CDR3 sequence is CAIILRLAEGGFYNEQFF. The DNA of the CDR3 is TGTGCCATCATCCTTAGACTAGCGGAGGGGGGCTTCTACAATGAGCAGTTCTTC.

V gene TRBV5-1 combines with J gene TRBJ2-1, with D maybe TRBD1 (5 bases). Per the germline V gene, CDR1 is SGHRS and CDR2 is YFSETQ. CDR3 length equals 15 residues. V was trimmed by 6 bases and J by 4 bases, leaving 17 bases between them. The CDR3 region has the DNA TGCGCCAGCAAAGAACCGACAGAAGGATACAATGAGCAGTTCTTC. Its protein is CASKEPTEGYNEQFF.

This clonotype was seen repeatedly, ten times or more. The V gene is TRBV27, the J gene TRBJ1-5; a weak D match, TRBD1 (5 bases). The CDR3 is 14 residues long. V lost 3 bases, J lost 5 bases, and 11 bases lay in between. Germline-derived CDR1 and CDR2 are MNHEY and SMNVEV (reference sequence). This chain's CDR3 is CASSFGGIDQPQHF. CDR3 coding DNA: TGTGCCAGCAGTTTCGGGGGGATCGATCAGCCCCAGCATTTT.

There are a few counts of this clonotype. The chain uses TRBV5-1 and TRBJ2-7, with D unclear. V lost 1 base to trimming and J lost 2 bases, with 7 bases between them. This CDR3 spans 13 amino acids. Germline V CDR1 and CDR2: SGHRS, YFSETQ. CDR3 region: CASSLHATYEQYF. The CDR3 region has the DNA TGCGCCAGCAGCTTGCACGCCACCTACGAGCAGTACTTC.

This clonotype was seen repeatedly, ten times or more. The rearrangement joins TRBV4-2 to TRBJ2-7; 12 bases are a match to TRBD2. The CDR3 is 16 amino acids. Germline CDR1 reads LGHNA; CDR2 reads YNFKEQ. Unmatched junction bases numbered 5, after V lost 0 bases and J lost 5 bases. In nucleotides, the CDR3 is TGTGCCAGCAGCCAAGAGACTAGCGGGAGCCTGGACGAGCAGTACTTC. Amino acids: CASSQETSGSLDEQYF.

Worth noting for this clonotype: The junction departs from germline at one end; a sequencing error may be responsible. The CDR3 is CASSYGGGLFF. The CDR3 DNA reads as TGTGCCAGCAGTTACGGTGGGGGGCTTTTTTTC. The J gene is TRBJ2-1, the V gene TRBV6-5, with D tentatively TRBD1 or TRBD2 (6 bases each). This CDR3 is 11 amino acids long. Germline CDR1 MNHEY, CDR2 SVGAGI.

This chain uses TRBV12-3 or TRBV12-4 with TRBJ2-2, with TRBD2 matching over 9 bases. Losses at the gene ends were 3 bases for V and 7 bases for J; bases not matched to a gene: 6. The CDR3 is 15 amino acids. CDR3 coding DNA: TGTGCCAGCAGTTTGCTAGCGGGAATGGACGGGGAGCTGTTTTTT. Amino acids: CASSLLAGMDGELFF.

Many counts were recorded for this clonotype. The CDR3 here is CASSIAGDWTDTQYF. The CDR3 nucleotides are TGCGCCAGCAGCATAGCGGGAGATTGGACAGATACGCAGTATTTT. This chain joins TRBV5-1 and TRBJ2-3, with TRBD2 matching 9 bases. CDR3 length: 15 amino acids. Germline CDR1 and CDR2: SGHRS and YFSETQ. J lost 3 bases, V lost 4 bases, and 6 bases had no gene match.

Ten or more counts support this clonotype. The chain combines TRBV12-3 or TRBV12-4 with TRBJ1-1, with 12 bases matching TRBD1. CDR3 size: 15 residues. Losses at the gene ends were 2 bases for V and 5 bases for J; bases not matched to a gene: 3. The CDR3 here is CASSLRDRGRTEAFF. DNA of the CDR3: TGTGCCAGCAGTTTAAGGGACAGGGGGCGTACTGAAGCTTTCTTT.

This chain joins TRBV11-2 and TRBJ2-2; D call uncertain. Germline V gene data show CDR1 as SGHAT and CDR2 as FQNNGV. This CDR3 spans 15 amino acids. Trimming left V 7 bases short and J 6 bases short, with 18 bases between. CDR3 sequence: CASTPLTGIAGELFF. DNA of the CDR3: TGTGCCAGCACCCCCCTTACGGGTATAGCCGGGGAGCTGTTTTTT.

The chain joins TRBV28 to TRBJ2-7; weak D call: TRBD2 (5 bases). The CDR3 is 14 amino acids. V lost 5 bases, J lost 5 bases, and 16 bases lay in between. Germline CDR1 and CDR2: MDHEN and SYDVKM. The CDR3 loop reads CASSPPLRAHEQYF. CDR3 coding DNA: TGTGCCAGCAGTCCTCCCCTGAGGGCCCACGAGCAGTACTTC.

This clonotype was seen many times. This chain uses TRBV20-1 with TRBJ1-6; a weak D match, TRBD1 (5 bases). The germline CDR1 and CDR2 sequences are DFQATT and SNEGSKA (reference sequence). There are 14 residues in the CDR3. V lost 6 bases and J 9 bases, leaving 18 bases between the germline ends. CDR3 coding DNA: TGCAGTGCCAACAAGCGGGGGGGAGGTTCACCCCTCCACTTT. Its translation: CSANKRGGGSPLHF.

The chain is built from TRBV9 and TRBJ2-6, with TRBD1 identical over 11 bases. Per the germline V gene, CDR1 is SGDLS and CDR2 is YYNGEE. V dropped 0 bases and J dropped 0; count of bases not matched to a gene: 8. This CDR3 spans 20 amino acids. The CDR3, as DNA: TGTGCCAGCAGCGTAGACGTGAGGGGGACAGGGGGCTCTGGGGCCAACGTCCTGACTTTC. Residues: CASSVDVRGTGGSGANVLTF.

This clonotype was recorded a few times. CDR3 sequence: CSGDDRSRRFF. The CDR3 region has the DNA TGCAGTGGGGATGACCGGAGCCGGCGGTTCTTC. The chain is built from TRBV20-1 and TRBJ2-1; D remains unclear. CDR1 DFQATT and CDR2 SNEGSKA come from the germline V gene (reference sequence). Trimming removed 7 bases at V and 15 bases at J, with 19 bases between. This CDR3 spans 11 amino acids.

This chain links TRBV5-1 with TRBJ2-1, with D perhaps being TRBD1 or TRBD2 (5 bases each). This CDR3 comprises 13 residues. Trimming cost V 3 bases and J 9 bases, with 13 bases left between them. The germline CDR1 and CDR2 sequences are SGHRS and YFSETQ. The CDR3 DNA is TGCGCCAGCAGCTCCGAACTTGGGGGTGAGCAGTTCTTC. Its protein product is CASSSELGGEQFF.

This clonotype was seen many times. The V call is TRBV24-1, the J call TRBJ2-3; TRBD2 is a possible D gene (6 bases). V lost 6 bases, J lost 5 bases, and 11 bases lay in between. Per germline, CDR1 KGHDR and CDR2 SFDVKD. The CDR3 extends over 13 amino acids. The CDR3 coding sequence is TGTGCCACCAGTTGGGGGGTTGGAGATACGCAGTATTTT. Amino acids: CATSWGVGDTQYF.

The DNA for the CDR3 is TGTGCCAGTCGAGATAGCAAAGGGGCCGGTATGAACACTGAAGCTTTCTTT. Translating it yields CASRDSKGAGMNTEAFF. The rearrangement links TRBV19 to TRBJ1-1; maybe TRBD1 (5 bases). The length of the CDR3 is 17 residues. Germline-derived CDR1 and CDR2 are LNHDA and SQIVND (reference sequence). Trimming took 8 bases from V and 0 from J, leaving 22 bases between them.